Shown below are 9 T cell receptor beta chains from a single sample sequenced in a study of early stage breast cancer tumors. Assay: immunoSEQ multiplex PCR; the TCRdb copy retains only in-frame clones and omits some. The table has tens of thousands of clones, roughly 81% seen once; the top ten hold about 9.5%. Sequenced: breast tumor tissue. The origin of the receptors is a young adult with breast cancer.

This rearrangement joins TRBV11-3 to TRBJ2-2, with D tentatively TRBD2 (5 bases). Trimming removed 0 bases at V and 6 bases at J, with 8 bases between. Germline V gives CDR1 SGHNT, CDR2 YENEEA. The CDR3 consists of 14 residues. CDR3 nucleotide sequence: TGTGCCAGCAGCTTAGATGCGGGTTCCGGGGAGCTGTTTTTT. Its translation is CASSLDAGSGELFF.

The chain uses TRBV4-2 and TRBJ2-3; 8 nucleotides match TRBD2. Trimming removed 0 bases from V and 3 bases from J; junction bases left unmatched: 17. Per the germline V gene, CDR1 is LGHNA and CDR2 is YNFKEQ. The CDR3 loop spans 20 amino acids. CDR3 coding DNA: TGTGCCAGCAGCCAAGATTTACCTTCGGGAGGGCCTGTTCGTACAGATACGCAGTATTTT. Its translation is CASSQDLPSGGPVRTDTQYF.

CDR3: CASSLAGSDGYTF. The CDR3 DNA is TGTGCCAGCAGCTTAGCTGGTTCCGATGGCTACACCTTC. This rearrangement joins TRBV7-2 to TRBJ1-2; D is uncertain. Germline V gene lookup returns CDR1 SGHTA and CDR2 FQGNSA. Trimming stripped 0 bases from V and 6 bases from J, with 8 bases between. The CDR3 has 13 residues.

The chain combines TRBV4-1 with TRBJ2-1; 7 positions agree with TRBD2. The CDR3 covers 15 residues. Germline lookup yields CDR1 MGHRA and CDR2 YSYEKL. The ends lost 0 bases at V and 9 bases at J; junction bases unmatched: 8. For the CDR3, the DNA is TGCGCCAGCAGCCAAGATGGGGGGAGGGCCAGTGAGCAGTTCTTC. Translating gives CASSQDGGRASEQFF.

This chain connects TRBV4-3 to TRBJ2-2; unclear D gene. V was trimmed by 0 bases and J by 3 bases, leaving 11 bases between them. The CDR3 runs to 16 residues. CDR1 is LGHNA and CDR2 is YSLEER in the germline V gene. The CDR3 sequence: CASSQEYHIDTGELFF. The CDR3 DNA is TGCGCCAGCAGCCAAGAATATCACATAGACACCGGGGAGCTGTTTTTT.

The rearrangement joins TRBV6-5 to TRBJ1-1; tentative D call: TRBD1 (5 bases). With 4 bases removed from V and 11 bases from J, the gap between germline ends came to 14 bases. The CDR3 runs to 12 residues. Germline V gene lookup returns CDR1 MNHEY and CDR2 SVGAGI. DNA for the CDR3: TGTGCCAGCAGTTTCCGCGGGGGAGGTGCTTTCTTT. Protein sequence: CASSFRGGGAFF.

This clone was counted a few times. The identical CDR3 is also encoded by other nucleotide sequences in the sample. The rearrangement links TRBV7-2 to TRBJ2-3, with 9 bases that match TRBD2. Looked up from germline, CDR1 is SGHTA and CDR2 is FQGNSA. This CDR3 region has 15 residues. V shed 2 bases, J shed 2 bases, and the junction held 2 bases outside the gene matches. The CDR3 sequence: CASSLSGRTTDTQYF. CDR3 nucleotide sequence: TGTGCCAGCAGCTTAAGCGGGAGGACCACAGATACGCAGTATTTT.

Only one count was recorded for this clone. This sequence joins TRBV19 and TRBJ2-6; TRBD1 matches 7 bases. CDR1 is LNHDA, CDR2 SQIVND, per germline (reference sequence). V was clipped by 7 bases and J by 0 bases; unmatched bases: 12. This CDR3 contains 18 residues. CDR3 loop: CASNPTGTAFSGANVLTF. CDR3 sequence (DNA): TGTGCCAGTAACCCGACCGGGACAGCCTTCTCTGGGGCCAACGTCCTGACTTTC.

The chain combines TRBV7-8 with TRBJ2-7; 7 nucleotides match TRBD1. The CDR3 has 15 residues. Germline V lookup: CDR1 SGHVS, CDR2 FQNEAQ. The V gene end was trimmed by 4 bases and the J gene end by 2 bases; junction bases not matched to a gene: 8. The CDR3 sequence is CASSSRQGATYEQYF. The CDR3 bases are TGTGCCAGCAGCTCCCGACAGGGTGCTACCTACGAGCAGTACTTC.